The present T cell receptor (beta chain) was sequenced within a study of blood T cell repertoires in COVID-19. For the study at large: Sites in the United States, Italy and Spain provided acute and convalescent COVID-19 samples. PBMCs, B-cell-depleted T cells, or T cells provided the cDNA or gDNA that made up the material.

At least ten counts were recorded for this clone. Other DNA sequences in the sample encode the same CDR3. CDR1 and CDR2 from the germline V gene are SNHLY and FYNNEI. V lost 6 bases to trimming and J lost 0 bases, with 9 bases between them. CDR3 size: 14 residues. Per the study methods: Using reference gene primer amplification, nucleated cell counts were estimated. The assay was immunoSEQ multiplex PCR, and TCRdb's table has in-frame clones only and misses some. The V and J calls and clone size were taken over from that table, and D and trimming were inferred from the DNA. The data hold more than 90,000 clones, with 75% to 90% observed a single time.

Sequenced input: peripheral blood. The origin of this receptor is a man aged 65 to 85 with acute or convalescent COVID-19. The chain is built from TRBV2 and TRBJ1-5; possibly TRBD1 for D (5 bases). The CDR3 protein is CASRMDNSNQPQHF. The CDR3 DNA follows: TGTGCCAGCAGAATGGACAATAGCAATCAGCCCCAGCATTTT.